The clone carrying this T cell receptor beta chain has only a few counts. The target antigen is unknown. This sample was included in a study of response to subunit inactivated influenza vaccine. Study observations and caveats: Each seasonal flu vaccination may recruit only limited new T cells, authors suggested.

MiXCR, applied by TCRdb to the RT-PCR reads, yields one record per CDR3 protein. Of over 650,000 distinct CDR3 sequences in the sample, around 20% were seen once. Sequenced material: PBMCs from blood, taken about 5 days after vaccination. The receptor's source is a man aged 50 to 60 who received an inactivated influenza vaccine.

CDR3 in DNA: TGCGCCAGCAGCCTCGGGGGGACAGGCACAGATACGCAGTATTTT. The encoded protein is CASSLGGTGTDTQYF. The V call is TRBV4-3, the J call TRBJ2-3; D possibly matches TRBD1 or TRBD2 (7 bases each). With 4 bases removed from V and 1 base from J, the gap between germline ends came to 12 bases. The V gene's germline CDR1 is LGHNA and CDR2 YSLEER. The CDR3 sequence is 15 residues long.